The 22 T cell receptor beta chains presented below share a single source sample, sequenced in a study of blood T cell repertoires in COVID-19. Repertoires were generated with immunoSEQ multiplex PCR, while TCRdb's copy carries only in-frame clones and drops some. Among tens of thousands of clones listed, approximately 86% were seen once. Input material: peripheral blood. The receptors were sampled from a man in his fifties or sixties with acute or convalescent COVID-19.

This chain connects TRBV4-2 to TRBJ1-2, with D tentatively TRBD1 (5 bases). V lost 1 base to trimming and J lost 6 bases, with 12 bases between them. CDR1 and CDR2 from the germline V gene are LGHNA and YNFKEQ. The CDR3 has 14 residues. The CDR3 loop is CASSQVGSGDGYTF. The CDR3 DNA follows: TGTGCCAGCAGCCAAGTCGGGTCGGGGGATGGCTACACCTTC.

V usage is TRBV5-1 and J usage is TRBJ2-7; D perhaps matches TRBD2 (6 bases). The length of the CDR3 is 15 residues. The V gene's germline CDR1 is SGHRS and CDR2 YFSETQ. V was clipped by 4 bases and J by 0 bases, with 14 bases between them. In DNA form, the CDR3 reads TGCGCCAGCAGCCAAGGGACTGCGTACTCCTACGAGCAGTACTTC. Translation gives CASSQGTAYSYEQYF.

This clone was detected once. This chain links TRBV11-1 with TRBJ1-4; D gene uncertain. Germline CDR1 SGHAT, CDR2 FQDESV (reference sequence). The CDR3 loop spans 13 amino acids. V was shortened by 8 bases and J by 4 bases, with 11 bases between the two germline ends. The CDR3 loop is CASRGSLNEKLFF. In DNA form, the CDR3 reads TGTGCCAGCCGCGGGAGTCTTAATGAAAAACTGTTTTTT.

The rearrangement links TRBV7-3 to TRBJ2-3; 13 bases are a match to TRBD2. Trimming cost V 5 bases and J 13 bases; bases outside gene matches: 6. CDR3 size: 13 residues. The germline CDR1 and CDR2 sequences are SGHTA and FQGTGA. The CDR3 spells CASSRGLAGEKYF. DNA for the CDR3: TGTGCCAGCAGCCGTGGACTAGCGGGAGAGAAGTATTTT.

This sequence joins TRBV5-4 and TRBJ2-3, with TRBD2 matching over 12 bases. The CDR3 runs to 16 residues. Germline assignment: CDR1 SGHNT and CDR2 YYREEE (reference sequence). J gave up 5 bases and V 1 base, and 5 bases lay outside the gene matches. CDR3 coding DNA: TGTGCCAGCAGCTTGAGGCTAGCGGGAGGGGTAGATACGCAGTATTTT. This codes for CASSLRLAGGVDTQYF.

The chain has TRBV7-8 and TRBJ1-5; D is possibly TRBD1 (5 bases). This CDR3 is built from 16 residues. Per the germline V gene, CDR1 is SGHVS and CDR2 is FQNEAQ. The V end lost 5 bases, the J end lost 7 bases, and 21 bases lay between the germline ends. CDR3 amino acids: CASSANRLTKRQPQHF. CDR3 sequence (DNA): TGTGCCAGCAGCGCAAACAGGCTTACCAAGAGGCAGCCCCAGCATTTT.

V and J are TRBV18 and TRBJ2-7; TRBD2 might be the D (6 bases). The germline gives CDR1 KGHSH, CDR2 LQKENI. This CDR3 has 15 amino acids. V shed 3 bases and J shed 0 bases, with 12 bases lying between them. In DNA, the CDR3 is TGTGCCAGCTCACCTCTTGGAGGGAGCTCCTACGAGCAGTACTTC. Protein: CASSPLGGSSYEQYF.

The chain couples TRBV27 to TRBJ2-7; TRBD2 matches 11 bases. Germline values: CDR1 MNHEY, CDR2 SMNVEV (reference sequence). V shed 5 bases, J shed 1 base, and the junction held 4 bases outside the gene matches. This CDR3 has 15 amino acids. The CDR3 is CASSTPSGRSYEQYF. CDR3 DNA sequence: TGTGCCAGCAGTACTCCTAGCGGGAGGTCCTACGAGCAGTACTTC.

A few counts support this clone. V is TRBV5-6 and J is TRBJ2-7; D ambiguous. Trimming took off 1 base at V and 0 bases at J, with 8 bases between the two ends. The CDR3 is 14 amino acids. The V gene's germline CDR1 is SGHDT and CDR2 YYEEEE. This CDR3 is CASSLTVLSYEQYF. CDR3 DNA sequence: TGTGCCAGCAGCTTGACGGTCCTCTCCTACGAGCAGTACTTC.

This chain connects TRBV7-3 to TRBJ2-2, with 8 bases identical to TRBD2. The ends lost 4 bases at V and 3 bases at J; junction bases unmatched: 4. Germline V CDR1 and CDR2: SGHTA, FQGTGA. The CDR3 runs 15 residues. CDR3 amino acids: CASSSRAGDTGELFF. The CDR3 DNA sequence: TGTGCCAGCAGCTCTCGAGCGGGAGACACCGGGGAGCTGTTTTTT.

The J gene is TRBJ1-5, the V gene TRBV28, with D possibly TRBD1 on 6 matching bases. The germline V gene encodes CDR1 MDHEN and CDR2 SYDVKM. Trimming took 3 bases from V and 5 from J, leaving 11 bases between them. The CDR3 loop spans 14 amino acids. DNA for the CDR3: TGTGCCAGCAGTTTCCGACAGGTACATCAGCCCCAGCATTTT. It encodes CASSFRQVHQPQHF.

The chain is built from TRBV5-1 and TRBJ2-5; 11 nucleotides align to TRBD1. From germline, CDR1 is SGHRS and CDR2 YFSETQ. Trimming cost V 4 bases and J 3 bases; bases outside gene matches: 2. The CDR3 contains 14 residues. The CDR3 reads CASSAGQGEETQYF. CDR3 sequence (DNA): TGCGCCAGCAGCGCGGGACAGGGGGAAGAGACCCAGTACTTC.

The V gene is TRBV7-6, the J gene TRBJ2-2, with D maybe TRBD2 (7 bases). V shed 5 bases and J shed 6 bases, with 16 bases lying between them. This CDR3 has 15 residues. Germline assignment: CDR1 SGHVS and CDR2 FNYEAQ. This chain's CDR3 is CASSLQQGGAGELFF. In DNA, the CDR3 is TGTGCCAGCAGCCTTCAACAGGGAGGGGCCGGGGAGCTGTTTTTT. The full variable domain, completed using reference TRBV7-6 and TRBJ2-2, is GAGVSQSPRYKVTKRGQDVALRCDPISGHVSLYWYRQALGQGPEFLTYFNYEAQQDKSGLPNDRFSAERPEGSISTLTIQRTEQRDSAMYRCASSLQQGGAGELFFGEGSRLTVL.

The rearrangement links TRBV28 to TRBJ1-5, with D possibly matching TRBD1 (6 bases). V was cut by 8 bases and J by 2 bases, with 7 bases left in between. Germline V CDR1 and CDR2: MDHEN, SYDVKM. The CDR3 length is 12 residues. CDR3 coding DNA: TGTGCCAGCCGACAGGGCAATCAGCCCCAGCATTTT. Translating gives CASRQGNQPQHF.

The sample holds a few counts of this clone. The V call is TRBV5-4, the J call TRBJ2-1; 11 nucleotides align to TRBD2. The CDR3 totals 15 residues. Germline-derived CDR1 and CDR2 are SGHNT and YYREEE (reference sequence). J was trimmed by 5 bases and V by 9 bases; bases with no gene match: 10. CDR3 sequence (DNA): TGTGCCACCACCTCCCTACTAGCGGGAGACAATGAGCAGTTCTTC. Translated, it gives CATTSLLAGDNEQFF.

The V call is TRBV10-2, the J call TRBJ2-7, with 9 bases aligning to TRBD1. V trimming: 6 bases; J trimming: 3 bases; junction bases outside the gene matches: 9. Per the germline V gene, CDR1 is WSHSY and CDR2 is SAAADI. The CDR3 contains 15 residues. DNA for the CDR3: TGCGCCAGCAGGGAGAGGGGACAGGGAGTCTACGAGCAGTACTTC. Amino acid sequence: CASRERGQGVYEQYF.

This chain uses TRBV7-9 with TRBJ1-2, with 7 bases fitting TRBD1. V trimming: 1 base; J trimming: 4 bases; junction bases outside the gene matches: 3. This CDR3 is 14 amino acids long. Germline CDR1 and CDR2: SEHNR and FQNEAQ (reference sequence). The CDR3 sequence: CASSLGQGLYGYTF. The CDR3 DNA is TGTGCCAGCAGCTTAGGACAGGGCCTCTATGGCTACACCTTC.

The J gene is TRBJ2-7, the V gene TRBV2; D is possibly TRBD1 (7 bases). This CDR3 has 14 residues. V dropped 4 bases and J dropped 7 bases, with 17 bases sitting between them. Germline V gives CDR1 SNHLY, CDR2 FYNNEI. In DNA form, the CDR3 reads TGTGCCAGCAGTGTTGGGCAGGGGGGAGGAGAGCAGTACTTC. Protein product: CASSVGQGGGEQYF.

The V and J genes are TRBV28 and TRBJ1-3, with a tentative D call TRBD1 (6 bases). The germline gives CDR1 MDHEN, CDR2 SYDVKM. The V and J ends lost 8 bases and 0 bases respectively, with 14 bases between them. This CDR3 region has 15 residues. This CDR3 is CASSRGGSSGNTIYF. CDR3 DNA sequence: TGTGCCAGCTCCCGTGGGGGCAGCTCTGGAAACACCATATATTTT.

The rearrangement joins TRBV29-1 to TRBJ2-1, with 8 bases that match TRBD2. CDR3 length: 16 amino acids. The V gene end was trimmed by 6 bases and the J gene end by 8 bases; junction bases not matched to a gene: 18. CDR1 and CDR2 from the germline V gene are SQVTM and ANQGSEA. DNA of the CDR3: TGCAGCGTCCGCGTACCCCCCATATCGGGAGGGGATGAGCAGTTCTTC. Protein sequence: CSVRVPPISGGDEQFF.

This chain's CDR3 is CASSFGIGHAYGYTF. Written as DNA, the CDR3 is TGCGCCAGCAGCTTCGGCATTGGACATGCCTATGGCTACACCTTC. The V and J genes are TRBV5-1 and TRBJ1-2; D is perhaps TRBD1 (5 bases). Trimming cost V 2 bases and J 4 bases, with 15 bases left between them. CDR3 length: 15 residues. Looked up from germline, CDR1 is SGHRS and CDR2 is YFSETQ.

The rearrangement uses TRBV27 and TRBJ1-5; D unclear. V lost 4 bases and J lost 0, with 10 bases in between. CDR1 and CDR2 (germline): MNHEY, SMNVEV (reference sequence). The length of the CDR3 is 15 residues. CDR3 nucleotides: TGTGCCAGCAGTTCCTCCCCTTATAGCAATCAGCCCCAGCATTTT. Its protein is CASSSSPYSNQPQHF.